This entry concerns a single T cell receptor beta chain. Its recognized antigen is unknown. One base away there is no much larger clone; base qualities are not given. TCRbeta CDR3 regions were amplified from genomic DNA by means of the immunoSEQ Assay, a bias-controlled multiplex PCR. Under the source paper's analysis protocol: Within the assay, amplification of reference gene primers was used to estimate how many nucleated cells each sample contained. Sequence reads were collapsed and filtered to measure the absolute abundance of every unique TCRbeta CDR3 rearrangement. For each sample, productive Simpson clonality was calculated as the square root of Simpson's diversity index over productive rearrangements. Here the immuneACCESS table is served through TCRdb, limited to in-frame sequences with V and J called. Missing clones are a known gap in these copies; in checked studies unresolved V genes cover under half, and the rest lacks a known reason. The V and J calls and clone size come from that table; D and trimming were worked out from the DNA. The sample profile shows more than 70,000 clones; 89% of them were found once. Under 9.5% of the sample lies in the top ten.

These data originate in a study of blood T cell repertoires in COVID-19 (dated by TCRdb to 2020 to 2021). Background on the whole study: The collaborator samples originated in the United States, Italy and Spain and spanned the acute and convalescent phases of COVID-19. The material from the prospective study consisted of cDNA or gDNA derived from T cells, B-cell-depleted T cells, or PBMCs. Deeply sampled blood TCRbeta repertoires from subjects exposed to, actively infected with, or recovered from COVID-19 were included in the dataset. The repertoires were made available in a free public database intended to serve as a resource for research on the immune response to SARS-CoV-2. Samples came from the ongoing ImmuneRACE study (first 160 participants) plus 1,254 subjects from 6 global collaborators. Sample metadata almost always included a de-identified subject ID, COVID-19 status, age in years and sex. Where available, HLA class I and class II types were obtained from metadata supplied by the sample provider rather than from assay-based typing.

Summary of the overall study and its limitations: Clinical and demographic metadata were provided uncurated, with the amount varying by source and participant.

Each collaborating institution followed its own protocols to collect whole blood in K2EDTA tubes. Collaborator samples were shipped for TCRbeta analysis as frozen whole blood, isolated PBMCs, or DNA extracted from either sample type. The germline V gene yields MGHRA for CDR1 and YSYEKL for CDR2. The CDR3 runs 13 residues from the cysteine to the phenylalanine. The sequence is cut down to CDR3 DNA, 39 bases in frame from base 1. V gives up 3 bases and J gives up 6 bases, and the segment between their germline ends measures 10 bases. The TCR sequence derives from a man in his forties or fifties with acute or convalescent COVID-19. What was sequenced was peripheral blood. This receptor chain uses TRBV4-1 and TRBJ2-3, with a tentative D gene TRBD1 over 5 matching bases. The DNA is as follows: TGCGCCAGCAGCCAGCAGGGTACCGATACGCAGTATTTT. Translated, it gives CASSQQGTDTQYF.